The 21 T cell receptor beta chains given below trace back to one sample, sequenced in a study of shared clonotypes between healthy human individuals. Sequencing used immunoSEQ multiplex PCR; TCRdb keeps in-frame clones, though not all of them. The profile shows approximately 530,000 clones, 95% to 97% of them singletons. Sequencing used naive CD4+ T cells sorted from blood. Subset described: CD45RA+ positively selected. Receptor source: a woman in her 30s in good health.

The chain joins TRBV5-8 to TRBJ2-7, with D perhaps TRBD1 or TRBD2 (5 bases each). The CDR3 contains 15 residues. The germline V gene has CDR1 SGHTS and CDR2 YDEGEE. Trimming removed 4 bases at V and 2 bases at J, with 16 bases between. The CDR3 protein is CASSPQVRGPYEQYF. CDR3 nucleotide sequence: TGTGCCAGCAGCCCGCAGGTCCGGGGCCCCTACGAGCAGTACTTC.

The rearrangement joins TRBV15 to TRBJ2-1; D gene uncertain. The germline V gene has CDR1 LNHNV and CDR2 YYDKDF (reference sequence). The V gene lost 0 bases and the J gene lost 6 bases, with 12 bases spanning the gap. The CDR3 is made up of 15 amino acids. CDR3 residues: CATSRDQVVANEQFF. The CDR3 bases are TGTGCCACCAGCAGAGATCAGGTTGTAGCCAATGAGCAGTTCTTC. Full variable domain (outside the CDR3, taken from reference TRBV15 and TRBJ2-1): DAMVIQNPRYQVTQFGKPVTLSCSQTLNHNVMYWYQQKSSQAPKLLFHYYDKDFNNEADTPDNFQSRRPNTSFCFLDIRSPGLGDTAMYLCATSRDQVVANEQFFGPGTRLTVL.

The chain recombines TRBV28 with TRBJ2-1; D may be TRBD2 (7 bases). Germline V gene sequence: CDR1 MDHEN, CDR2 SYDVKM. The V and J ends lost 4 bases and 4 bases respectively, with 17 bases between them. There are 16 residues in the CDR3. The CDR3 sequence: CASSSSRGGGYNEQFF. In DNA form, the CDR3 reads TGTGCCAGCAGTTCATCCCGGGGAGGGGGGTACAATGAGCAGTTCTTC.

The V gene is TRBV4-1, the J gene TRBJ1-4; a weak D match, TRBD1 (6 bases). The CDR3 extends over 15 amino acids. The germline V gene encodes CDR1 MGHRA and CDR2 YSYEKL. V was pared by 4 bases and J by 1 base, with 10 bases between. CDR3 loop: CASSRGQLTNEKLFF. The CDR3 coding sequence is TGCGCCAGCAGCCGCGGACAGCTAACTAATGAAAAACTGTTTTTT.

CDR3 loop: CASSLAPGGVRAGELFF. In DNA, the CDR3 is TGCGCCAGCAGCTTGGCCCCAGGGGGCGTGAGGGCCGGGGAGCTGTTTTTT. The chain recombines TRBV5-1 with TRBJ2-2, with 8 bases aligning to TRBD1. V dropped 0 bases and J dropped 6; count of bases not matched to a gene: 10. The CDR3 covers 17 residues. Per the germline V gene, CDR1 is SGHRS and CDR2 is YFSETQ.

In DNA, the CDR3 is TGTGCCACCAGCAGAATTGAACGGGCAGGGGGAGCGGAGACCCAGTACTTC. It is translated as CATSRIERAGGAETQYF. The rearrangement uses TRBV15 and TRBJ2-5, with TRBD1 matching over 7 bases. Trimming removed 2 bases from V and 5 bases from J; junction bases left unmatched: 14. CDR1 and CDR2 from the germline V gene are LNHNV and YYDKDF (reference sequence). The CDR3 spans 17 residues.

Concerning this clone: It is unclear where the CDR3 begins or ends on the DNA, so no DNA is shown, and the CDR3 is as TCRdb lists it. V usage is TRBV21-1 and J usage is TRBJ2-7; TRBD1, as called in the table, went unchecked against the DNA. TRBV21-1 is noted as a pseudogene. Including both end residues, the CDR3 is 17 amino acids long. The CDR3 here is CASSLWADGTSTYEQYF.

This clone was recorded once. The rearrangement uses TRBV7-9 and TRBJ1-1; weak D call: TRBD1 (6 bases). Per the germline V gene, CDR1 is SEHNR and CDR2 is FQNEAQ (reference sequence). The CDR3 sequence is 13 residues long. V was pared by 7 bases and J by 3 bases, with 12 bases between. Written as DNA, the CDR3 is TGTGCCAGCACCACGGGGGCGTACACTGAAGCTTTCTTT. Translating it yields CASTTGAYTEAFF.

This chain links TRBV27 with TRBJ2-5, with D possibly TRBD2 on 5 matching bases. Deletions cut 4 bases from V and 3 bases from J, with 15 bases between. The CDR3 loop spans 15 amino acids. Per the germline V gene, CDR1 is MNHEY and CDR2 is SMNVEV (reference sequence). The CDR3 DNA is TGTGCCAGCAGTTCTCTCGGGGTCGGGGAAGAGACCCAGTACTTC. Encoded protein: CASSSLGVGEETQYF.

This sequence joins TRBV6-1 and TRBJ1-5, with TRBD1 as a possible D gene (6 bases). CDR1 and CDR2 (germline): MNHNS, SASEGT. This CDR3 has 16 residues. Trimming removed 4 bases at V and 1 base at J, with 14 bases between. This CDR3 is CASSGTATVSNQPQHF. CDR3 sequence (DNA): TGTGCCAGCAGTGGGACAGCCACCGTGAGCAATCAGCCCCAGCATTTT.

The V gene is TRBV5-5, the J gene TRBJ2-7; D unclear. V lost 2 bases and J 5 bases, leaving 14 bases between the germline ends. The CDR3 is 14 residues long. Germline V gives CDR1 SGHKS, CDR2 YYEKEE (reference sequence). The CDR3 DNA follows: TGTGCCAGCAGCTTTCGACCGCGGATGGACGAGCAGTACTTC. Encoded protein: CASSFRPRMDEQYF.

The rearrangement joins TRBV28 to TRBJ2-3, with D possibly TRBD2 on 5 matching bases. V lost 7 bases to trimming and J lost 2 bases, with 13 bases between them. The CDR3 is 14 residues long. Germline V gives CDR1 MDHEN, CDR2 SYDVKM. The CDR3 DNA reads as TGTGCCAGCATCTCCCGGGATTACACAGATACGCAGTATTTT. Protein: CASISRDYTDTQYF.

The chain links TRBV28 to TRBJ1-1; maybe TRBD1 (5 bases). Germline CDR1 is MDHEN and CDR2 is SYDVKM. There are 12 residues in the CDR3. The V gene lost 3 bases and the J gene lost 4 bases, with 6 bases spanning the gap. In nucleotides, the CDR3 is TGTGCCAGCAGTTTGGGGCTCACTGAAGCTTTCTTT. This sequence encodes CASSLGLTEAFF.

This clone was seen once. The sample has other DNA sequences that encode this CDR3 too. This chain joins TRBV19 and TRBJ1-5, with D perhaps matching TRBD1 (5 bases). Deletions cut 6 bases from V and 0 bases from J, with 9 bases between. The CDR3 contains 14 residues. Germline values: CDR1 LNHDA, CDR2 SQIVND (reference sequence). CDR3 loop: CASRTGGSNQPQHF. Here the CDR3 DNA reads TGTGCCAGTAGGACCGGGGGTAGCAATCAGCCCCAGCATTTT.

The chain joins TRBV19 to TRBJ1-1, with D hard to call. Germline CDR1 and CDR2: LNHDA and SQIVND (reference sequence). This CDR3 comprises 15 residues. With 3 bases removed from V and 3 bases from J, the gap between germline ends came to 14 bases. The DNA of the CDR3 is TGTGCCAGTAGTATTCCCAGGCCCAGTCACACTGAAGCTTTCTTT. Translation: CASSIPRPSHTEAFF.

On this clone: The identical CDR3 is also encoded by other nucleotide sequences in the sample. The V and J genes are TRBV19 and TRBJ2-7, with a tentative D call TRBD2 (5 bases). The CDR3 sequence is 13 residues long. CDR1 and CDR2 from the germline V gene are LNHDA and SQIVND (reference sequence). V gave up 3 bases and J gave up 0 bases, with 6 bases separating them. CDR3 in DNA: TGTGCCAGTAGTATTAGCGCCTCCTACGAGCAGTACTTC. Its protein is CASSISASYEQYF.

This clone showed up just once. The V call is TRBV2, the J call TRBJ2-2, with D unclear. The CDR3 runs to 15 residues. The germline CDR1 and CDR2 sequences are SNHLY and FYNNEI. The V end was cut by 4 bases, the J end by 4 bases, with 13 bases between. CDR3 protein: CASSGRLKITGELFF. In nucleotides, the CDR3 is TGTGCCAGCAGTGGTAGACTGAAAATCACCGGGGAGCTGTTTTTT. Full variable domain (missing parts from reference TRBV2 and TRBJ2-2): EPEVTQTPSHQVTQMGQEVILRCVPISNHLYFYWYRQILGQKVEFLVSFYNNEISEKSEIFDDQFSVERPDGSNFTLKIRSTKLEDSAMYFCASSGRLKITGELFFGEGSRLTVL.

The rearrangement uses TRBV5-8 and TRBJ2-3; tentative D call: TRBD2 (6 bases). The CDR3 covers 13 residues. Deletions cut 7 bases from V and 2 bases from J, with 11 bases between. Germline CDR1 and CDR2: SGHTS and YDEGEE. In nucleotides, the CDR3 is TGTGCCAGCTCAAAGGACTACACAGATACGCAGTATTTT. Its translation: CASSKDYTDTQYF.

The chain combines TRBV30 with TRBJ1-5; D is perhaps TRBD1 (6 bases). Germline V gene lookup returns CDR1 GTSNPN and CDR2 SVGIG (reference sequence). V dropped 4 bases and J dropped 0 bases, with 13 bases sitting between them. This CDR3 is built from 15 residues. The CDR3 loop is CAWNLGTLSNQPQHF. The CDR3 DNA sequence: TGTGCCTGGAACCTCGGGACACTTAGCAATCAGCCCCAGCATTTT.

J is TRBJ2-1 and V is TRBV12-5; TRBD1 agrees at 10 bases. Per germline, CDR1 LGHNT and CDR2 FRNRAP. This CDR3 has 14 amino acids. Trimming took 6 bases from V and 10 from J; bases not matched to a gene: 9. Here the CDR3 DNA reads TGTGCTAGTGGACCAGAGACAGGGGGCCAGGAGCAGTTCTTC. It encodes CASGPETGGQEQFF.

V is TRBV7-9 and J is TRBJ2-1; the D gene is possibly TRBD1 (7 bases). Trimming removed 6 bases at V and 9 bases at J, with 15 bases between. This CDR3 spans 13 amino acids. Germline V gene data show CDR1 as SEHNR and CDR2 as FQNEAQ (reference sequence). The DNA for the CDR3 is TGTGCCAGCAGGCATAATCAGGGGGGTGAGCAGTTCTTC. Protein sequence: CASRHNQGGEQFF.